This T cell receptor beta chain was sequenced during a study of blood T cell repertoires in COVID-19. Study information: T cells, B-cell-depleted T cells, or PBMCs provided the cDNA or gDNA that served as material.

Method: immunoSEQ multiplex PCR; TCRdb's copy keeps in-frame clones and lacks some. In the table there are about 210,000 clones, around 86% of which are singletons. The CDR3 totals 15 residues. Germline assignment: CDR1 SEHNR and CDR2 FQNEAQ (reference sequence). Trimming removed 5 bases at V and 0 bases at J, with 13 bases between. Sequenced input: PBMCs or T cells enriched from blood (not recorded which). The source is a woman aged 40 to 50 in a cohort exposed to, infected with or recovered from COVID-19 (not recorded which). The chain links TRBV7-9 to TRBJ1-1; weak D call: TRBD1 (6 bases). The CDR3 sequence: CASSQTRGVNTEAFF. CDR3 bases: TGTGCCAGCAGCCAAACCAGGGGTGTGAACACTGAAGCTTTCTTT.